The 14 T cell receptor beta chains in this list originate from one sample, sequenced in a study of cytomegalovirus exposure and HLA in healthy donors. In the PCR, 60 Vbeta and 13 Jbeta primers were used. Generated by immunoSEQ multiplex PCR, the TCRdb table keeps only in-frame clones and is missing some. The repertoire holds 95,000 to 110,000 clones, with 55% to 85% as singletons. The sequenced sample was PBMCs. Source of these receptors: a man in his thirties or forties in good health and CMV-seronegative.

CDR3 DNA sequence: TGTGCCAGCAGTCCTCCGGGACTCTCTAATGAAAAACTGTTTTTT. Translating gives CASSPPGLSNEKLFF. The V gene is TRBV7-2, the J gene TRBJ1-4, with D tentatively TRBD1 (5 bases). The germline gives CDR1 SGHTA, CDR2 FQGNSA. CDR3 length: 15 residues. Deletions cut 6 bases from V and 3 bases from J, with 14 bases between.

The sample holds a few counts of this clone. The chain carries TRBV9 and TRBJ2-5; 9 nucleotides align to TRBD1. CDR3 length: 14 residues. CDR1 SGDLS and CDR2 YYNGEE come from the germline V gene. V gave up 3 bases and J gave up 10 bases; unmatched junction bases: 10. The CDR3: CASSAAGTGSFQYF. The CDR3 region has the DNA TGTGCCAGCAGCGCGGCCGGGACAGGGTCTTTCCAGTACTTC.

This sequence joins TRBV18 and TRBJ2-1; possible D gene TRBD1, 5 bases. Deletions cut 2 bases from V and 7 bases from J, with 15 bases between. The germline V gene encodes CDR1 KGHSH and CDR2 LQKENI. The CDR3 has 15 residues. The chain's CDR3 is CASSPEGQGRNEQFF. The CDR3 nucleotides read TGTGCCAGCTCACCAGAAGGGCAGGGTAGGAATGAGCAGTTCTTC.

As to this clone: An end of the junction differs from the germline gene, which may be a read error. CDR3 nucleotides: TGTGCCAGCAGCCAAGACTGGACTGAAGCGTTCTTT. Protein product: CASSQDWTEAFF. The chain couples TRBV4-2 to TRBJ1-1; D is unresolved. The germline gives CDR1 LGHNA, CDR2 YNFKEQ. The CDR3 runs to 12 residues.

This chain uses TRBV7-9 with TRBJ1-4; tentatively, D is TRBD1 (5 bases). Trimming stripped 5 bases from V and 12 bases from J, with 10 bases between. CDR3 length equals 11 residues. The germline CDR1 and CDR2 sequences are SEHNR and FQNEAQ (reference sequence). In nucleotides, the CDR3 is TGTGCCAGCAGCGTCGGACATGAACTGTTTTTT. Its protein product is CASSVGHELFF.

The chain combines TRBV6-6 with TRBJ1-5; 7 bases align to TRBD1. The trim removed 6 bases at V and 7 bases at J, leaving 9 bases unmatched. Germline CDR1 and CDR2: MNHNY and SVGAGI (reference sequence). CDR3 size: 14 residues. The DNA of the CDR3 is TGTGCCAGCAGCGACCGGGACAGTGGGCAGCCCCAGCATTTT. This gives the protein CASSDRDSGQPQHF.

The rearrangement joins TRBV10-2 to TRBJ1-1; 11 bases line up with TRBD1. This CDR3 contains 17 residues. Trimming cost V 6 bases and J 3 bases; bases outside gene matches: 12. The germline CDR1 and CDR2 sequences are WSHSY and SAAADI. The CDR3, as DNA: TGCGCCAGCAGGGCGGGACAGGGGGTTCTGTGGTACACTGAAGCTTTCTTT. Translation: CASRAGQGVLWYTEAFF.

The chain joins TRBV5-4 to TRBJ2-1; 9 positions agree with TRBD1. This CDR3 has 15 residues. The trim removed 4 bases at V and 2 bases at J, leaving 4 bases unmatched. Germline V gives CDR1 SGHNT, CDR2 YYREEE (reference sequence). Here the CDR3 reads CASSKDRGTYNEQFF. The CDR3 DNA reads TGTGCCAGCAGCAAGGACAGGGGCACCTACAATGAGCAGTTCTTC.

CDR3 bases: TGCGCCAGCAGCTTACGGGAGACTGAAGCTTTCTTT. Translated: CASSLRETEAFF. V and J are TRBV5-1 and TRBJ1-1; D is uncertain. Germline V gene sequence: CDR1 SGHRS, CDR2 YFSETQ. This CDR3 is 12 amino acids long. Trimming left V 2 bases short and J 5 bases short, with 7 bases between.

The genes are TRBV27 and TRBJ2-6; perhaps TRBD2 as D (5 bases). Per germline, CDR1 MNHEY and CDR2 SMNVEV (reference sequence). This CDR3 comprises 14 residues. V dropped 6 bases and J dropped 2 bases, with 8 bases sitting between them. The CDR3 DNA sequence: TGTGCCAGCAGGGTGGGAGCTGGGGCCAACGTCCTGACTTTC. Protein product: CASRVGAGANVLTF.

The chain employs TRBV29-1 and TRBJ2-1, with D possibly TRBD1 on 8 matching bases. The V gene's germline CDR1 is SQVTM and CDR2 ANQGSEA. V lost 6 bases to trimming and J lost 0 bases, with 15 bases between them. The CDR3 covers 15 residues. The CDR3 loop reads CSVAGGGSSYNEQFF. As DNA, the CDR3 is TGCAGCGTCGCAGGGGGCGGGAGCTCCTACAATGAGCAGTTCTTC.

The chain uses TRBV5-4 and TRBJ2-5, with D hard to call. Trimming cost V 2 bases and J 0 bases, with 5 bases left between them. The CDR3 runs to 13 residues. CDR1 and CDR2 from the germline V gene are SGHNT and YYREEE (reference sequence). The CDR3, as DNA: TGTGCCAGCAGCTTCCATGACCAAGAGACCCAGTACTTC. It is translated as CASSFHDQETQYF.

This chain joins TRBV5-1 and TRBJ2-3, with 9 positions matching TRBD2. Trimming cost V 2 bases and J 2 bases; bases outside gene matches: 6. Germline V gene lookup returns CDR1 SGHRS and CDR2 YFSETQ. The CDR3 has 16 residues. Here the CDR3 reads CASSFLSGSYTDTQYF. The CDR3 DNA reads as TGCGCCAGCAGCTTTCTTAGCGGGAGCTACACAGATACGCAGTATTTT.

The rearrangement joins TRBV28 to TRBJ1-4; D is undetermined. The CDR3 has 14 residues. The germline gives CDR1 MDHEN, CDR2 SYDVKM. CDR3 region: CATSAAPAVGKLFF. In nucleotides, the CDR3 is TGTGCTACAAGCGCCGCGCCTGCGGTGGGAAAACTGTTTTTT.